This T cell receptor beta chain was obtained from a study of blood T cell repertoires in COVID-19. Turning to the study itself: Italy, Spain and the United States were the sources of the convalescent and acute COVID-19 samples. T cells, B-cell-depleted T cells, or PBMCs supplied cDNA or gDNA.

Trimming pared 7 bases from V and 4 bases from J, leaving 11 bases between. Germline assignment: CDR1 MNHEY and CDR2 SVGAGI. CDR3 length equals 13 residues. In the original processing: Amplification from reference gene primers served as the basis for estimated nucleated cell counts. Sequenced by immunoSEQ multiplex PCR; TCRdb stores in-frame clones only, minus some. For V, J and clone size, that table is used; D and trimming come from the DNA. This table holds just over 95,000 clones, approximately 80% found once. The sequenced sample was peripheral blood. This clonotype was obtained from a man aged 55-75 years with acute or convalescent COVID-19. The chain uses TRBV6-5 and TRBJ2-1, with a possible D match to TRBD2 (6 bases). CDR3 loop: CASTGGVYNEQFF. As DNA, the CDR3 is TGTGCCAGCACGGGCGGGGTGTACAATGAGCAGTTCTTC.